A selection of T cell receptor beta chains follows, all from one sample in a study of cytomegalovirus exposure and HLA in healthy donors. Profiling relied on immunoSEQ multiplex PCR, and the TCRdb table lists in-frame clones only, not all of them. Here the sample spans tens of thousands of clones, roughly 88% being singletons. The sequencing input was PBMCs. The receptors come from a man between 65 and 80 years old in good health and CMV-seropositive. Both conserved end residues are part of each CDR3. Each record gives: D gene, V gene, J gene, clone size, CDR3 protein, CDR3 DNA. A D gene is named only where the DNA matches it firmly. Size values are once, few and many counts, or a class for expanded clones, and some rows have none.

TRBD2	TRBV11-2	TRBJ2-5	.	CASSEGTSKQETQYF	TGTGCCAGCAGCGAAGGGACTAGTAAGCAAGAGACCCAGTACTTC
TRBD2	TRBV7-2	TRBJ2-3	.	CASSTQRGRDTQYF	TGTGCCAGCAGCACACAGCGGGGGAGAGATACGCAGTATTTT
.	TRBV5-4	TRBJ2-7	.	CASSLNLASHEQYF	TGTGCCAGCAGCCTGAACTTAGCTTCCCACGAGCAGTACTTC
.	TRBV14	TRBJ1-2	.	CASSPGVFYGYTF	TGTGCCAGCAGCCCCGGGGTATTCTATGGCTACACCTTC
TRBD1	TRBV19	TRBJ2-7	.	CASSPQDRGGIEQYF	TGTGCCAGTAGTCCTCAGGACAGGGGAGGCATCGAGCAGTACTTC
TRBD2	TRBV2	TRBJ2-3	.	CASSEWGLAAPDTQYF	TGTGCCAGCAGTGAATGGGGACTAGCAGCCCCAGATACGCAGTATTTT
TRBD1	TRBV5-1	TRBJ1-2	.	CASSGGGQEYGYTF	TGCGCCAGCAGCGGGGGGGGACAGGAATATGGCTACACCTTC
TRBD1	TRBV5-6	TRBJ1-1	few	CASSFDRGDTEAFF	TGTGCCAGCAGCTTCGACAGGGGAGATACTGAAGCTTTCTTT
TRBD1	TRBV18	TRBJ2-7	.	CASSTGQNYEQYF	TGTGCCAGCTCAACGGGACAGAACTACGAGCAGTACTTC
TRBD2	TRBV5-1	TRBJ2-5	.	CASRSGTSGGATETQYF	TGCGCCAGCAGGTCCGGGACTAGCGGGGGGGCCACAGAGACCCAGTACTTC
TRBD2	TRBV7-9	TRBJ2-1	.	CASSPGLAGYNEQFF	TGTGCCAGCAGCCCGGGACTAGCGGGGTACAATGAGCAGTTCTTC
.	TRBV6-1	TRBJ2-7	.	CASMGDIAYEQYF	TGTGCCAGCATGGGGGACATCGCCTACGAGCAGTACTTC
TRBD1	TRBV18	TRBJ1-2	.	CASSLGQGYGYTF	TGTGCCAGCTCACTCGGACAGGGCTATGGCTACACCTTC
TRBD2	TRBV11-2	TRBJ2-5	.	CASSLGTSFSETQYF	TGTGCCAGCAGCTTGGGGACTAGCTTTTCAGAGACCCAGTACTTC
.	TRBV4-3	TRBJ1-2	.	CASSQRWEGDGYTF	TGCGCCAGCAGCCAACGCTGGGAGGGAGATGGCTACACCTTC
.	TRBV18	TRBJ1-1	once	CASSLLSGYTEAFF	TGTGCCAGCTCACTCCTCAGCGGGTACACTGAAGCTTTCTTT
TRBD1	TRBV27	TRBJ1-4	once	CASSLQGASEKLFF	TGTGCCAGCAGTCTCCAGGGGGCTAGTGAAAAACTGTTTTTT
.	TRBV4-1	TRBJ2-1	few	CASSQGRQYNEQFF	TGCGCCAGCAGCCAAGGTCGACAGTACAATGAGCAGTTCTTC
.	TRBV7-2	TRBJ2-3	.	CASSYRSIDTQYF	TGTGCCAGCAGCTACAGGAGCATAGATACGCAGTATTTT
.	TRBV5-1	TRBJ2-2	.	CASSKTVLLAGELFF	TGCGCCAGCTCCAAGACAGTCCTTCTCGCCGGGGAGCTGTTTTTT
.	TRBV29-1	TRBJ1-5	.	CSAISGDQPQHF	TGCAGCGCGATATCGGGGGATCAGCCCCAGCATTTT
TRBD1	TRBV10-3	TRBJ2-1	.	CAIREGQGNEQFF	TGTGCCATCAGGGAGGGACAGGGCAATGAGCAGTTCTTC
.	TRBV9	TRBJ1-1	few	CASAGNSEAFF	TGTGCCAGCGCGGGAAATTCTGAAGCTTTCTTT